The T cell receptor (beta chain) under discussion was sequenced for a study of T cell changes during pregnancy in multiple sclerosis. The germline V gene has CDR1 KGHSH and CDR2 LQKENI. The CDR3 has 16 amino acids. V lost 3 bases to trimming and J lost 7 bases; unmatched junction nucleotides: 10. Sequencing used immunoSEQ multiplex PCR; TCRdb keeps in-frame clones, though not all of them. The sample has 30,000 to 45,000 clones, about 92% seen once. The chain combines TRBV18 with TRBJ2-1; 9 bases align to TRBD2. This clonotype was sampled from a female donor with multiple sclerosis, enrolled in a pregnancy study. Sequencing was done on a sample of PBMCs (not recorded whether the cells were cultured). CDR3 amino acids: CASSPLGLAGANEQFF. The CDR3 region has the DNA TGTGCCAGCTCACCCCTAGGGTTAGCGGGAGCTAATGAGCAGTTCTTC. The variable domain in full, with the rest retrieved from reference TRBV18 and TRBJ2-1, is NAGVMQNPRHLVRRRGQEARLRCSPMKGHSHVYWYRQLPEEGLKFMVYLQKENIIDESGMPKERFSAEFPKEGPSILRIQQVVRGDSAAYFCASSPLGLAGANEQFFGPGTRLTVL.